This note documents a single TCR beta chain sequence. The read ends 3 residues early relative to the CDR3; the germline J gene fills the gap. This specimen comes from a study of T cells in women clearing cervical HPV infection. Study-wide background: Controls' single incident HPV16 infection cleared within 12 months without precancer. For cases, blood was sampled a median about 140 days after lesion detection, interquartile range roughly 80 to 230 days.

The germline CDR1 and CDR2 sequences are SNHLY and FYNNEI. CDR3 size: 14 residues. V lost 5 bases and J 7 bases, leaving 15 bases between the germline ends. Data came from immunoSEQ multiplex PCR; TCRdb stores just in-frame clones and leaves some out. The sample table includes some 25,000 clones. The TCR originated in a woman aged 18 to 69 with a cervical HPV16 infection that either progressed to CIN3+ or cleared (not recorded which). The chain carries TRBV2 and TRBJ1-5; D is possibly TRBD1 (6 bases). The source material was blood buffy coat. The part of the CDR3 DNA that was read is TGTGCCAGCAGTACTCAGGGGAAGGGACAGCCC. Amino acids: CASSTQGKGQP. The full CDR3 protein is CASSTQGKGQPQHF.